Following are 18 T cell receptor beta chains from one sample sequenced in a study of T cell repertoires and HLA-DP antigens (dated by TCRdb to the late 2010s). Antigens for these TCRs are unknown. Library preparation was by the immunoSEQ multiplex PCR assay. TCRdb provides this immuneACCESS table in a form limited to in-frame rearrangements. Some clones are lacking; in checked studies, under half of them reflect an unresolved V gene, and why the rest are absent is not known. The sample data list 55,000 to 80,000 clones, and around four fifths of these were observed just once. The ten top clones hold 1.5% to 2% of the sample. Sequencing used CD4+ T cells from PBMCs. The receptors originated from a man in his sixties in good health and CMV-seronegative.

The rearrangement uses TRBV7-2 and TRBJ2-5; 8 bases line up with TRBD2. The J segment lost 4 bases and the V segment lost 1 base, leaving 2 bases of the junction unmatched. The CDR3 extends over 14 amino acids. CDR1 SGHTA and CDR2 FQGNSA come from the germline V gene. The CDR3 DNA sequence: TGTGCCAGCAGCTTAGGGCTAGCGGGAGAGACCCAGTACTTC. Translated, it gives CASSLGLAGETQYF.

CDR3 in amino acids: CASSSRPGQGDNEQFF. CDR3 in DNA: TGCGCCAGCAGCTCAAGGCCGGGACAGGGGGACAATGAGCAGTTCTTC. This sequence joins TRBV5-1 and TRBJ2-1; 11 bases are a match to TRBD1. V was clipped by 3 bases and J by 5 bases; unmatched bases: 7. Germline CDR1 and CDR2: SGHRS and YFSETQ. The CDR3 consists of 16 residues.

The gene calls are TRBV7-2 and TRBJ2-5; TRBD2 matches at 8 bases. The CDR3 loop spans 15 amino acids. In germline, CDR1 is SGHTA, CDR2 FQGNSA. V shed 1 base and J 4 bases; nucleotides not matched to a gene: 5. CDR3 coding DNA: TGTGCCAGCAGCTTAGTCGGGCTAGCGGGAGAGACCCAGTACTTC. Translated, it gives CASSLVGLAGETQYF.

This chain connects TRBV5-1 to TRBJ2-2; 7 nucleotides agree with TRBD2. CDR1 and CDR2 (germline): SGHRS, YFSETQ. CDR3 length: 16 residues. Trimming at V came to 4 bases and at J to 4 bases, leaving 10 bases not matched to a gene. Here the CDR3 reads CASSPLSGGGTGELFF. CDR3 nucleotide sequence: TGCGCCAGCAGCCCCTTGTCGGGGGGAGGCACCGGGGAGCTGTTTTTT.

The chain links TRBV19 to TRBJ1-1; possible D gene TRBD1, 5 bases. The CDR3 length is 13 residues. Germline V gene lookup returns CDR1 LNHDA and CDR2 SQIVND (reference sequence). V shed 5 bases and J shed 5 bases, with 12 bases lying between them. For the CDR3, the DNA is TGTGCCAGTAGTGAGACGTGGGGGACTGAAGCTTTCTTT. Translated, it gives CASSETWGTEAFF. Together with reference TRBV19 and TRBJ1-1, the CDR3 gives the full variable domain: DGGITQSPKYLFRKEGQNVTLSCEQNLNHDAMYWYRQDPGQGLRLIYYSQIVNDFQKGDIAEGYSVSREKKESFPLTVTSAQKNPTAFYLCASSETWGTEAFFGQGTRLTVV.

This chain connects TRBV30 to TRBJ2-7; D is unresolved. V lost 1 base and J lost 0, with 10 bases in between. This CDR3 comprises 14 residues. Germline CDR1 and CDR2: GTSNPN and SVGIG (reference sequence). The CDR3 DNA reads TGTGCCTGGAGTGACGCGTTTGGCTCCTACGAGCAGTACGTC. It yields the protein CAWSDAFGSYEQYV.

The CDR3 region is CASSLERGSEAFF. The CDR3 DNA sequence: TGTGCCAGCAGCTTGGAAAGGGGCTCTGAAGCTTTCTTT. This chain joins TRBV5-6 and TRBJ1-1; a possible D gene is TRBD1 (5 bases). The CDR3 has 13 amino acids. CDR1 and CDR2 from the germline V gene are SGHDT and YYEEEE. Trimming took off 0 bases at V and 6 bases at J, with 9 bases between the two ends.

The DNA of the CDR3 is TGTGCCAGCAGTTCCGGCCGCGGAGGGGAAAAACTGTTTTTT. Residues: CASSSGRGGEKLFF. The V call is TRBV6-1, the J call TRBJ1-4; no clear D gene. The CDR3 spans 14 residues. V was clipped by 5 bases and J by 8 bases, with 15 bases between them. The V gene's germline CDR1 is MNHNS and CDR2 SASEGT.

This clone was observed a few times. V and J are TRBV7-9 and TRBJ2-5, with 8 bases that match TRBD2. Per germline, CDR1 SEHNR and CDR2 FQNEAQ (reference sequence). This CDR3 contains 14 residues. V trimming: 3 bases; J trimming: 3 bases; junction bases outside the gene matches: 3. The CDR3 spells CASSFGREEETQYF. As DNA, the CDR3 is TGTGCCAGCAGCTTCGGGAGGGAGGAAGAGACCCAGTACTTC.

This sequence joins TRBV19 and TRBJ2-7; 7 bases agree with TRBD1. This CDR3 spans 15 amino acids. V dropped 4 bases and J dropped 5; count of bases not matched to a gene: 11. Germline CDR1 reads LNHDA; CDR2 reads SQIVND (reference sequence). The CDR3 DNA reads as TGTGCCAGTAGTAAAAAAACAGGGGACCCCCACGAGCAGTACGTC. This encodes CASSKKTGDPHEQYV.

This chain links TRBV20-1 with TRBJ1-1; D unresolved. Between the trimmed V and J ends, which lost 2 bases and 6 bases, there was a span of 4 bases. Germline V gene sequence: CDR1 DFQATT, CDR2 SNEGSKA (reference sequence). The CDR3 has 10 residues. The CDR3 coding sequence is TGCAGTGCTAGAAGGGCTGAAGCTTTCTTT. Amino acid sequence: CSARRAEAFF.

The CDR3 is CAISAGTRTGYTF. The CDR3 DNA follows: TGTGCCATCAGTGCCGGGACCAGAACGGGCTACACCTTC. The gene calls are TRBV10-3 and TRBJ1-2, with a tentative D call TRBD1 (5 bases). The V gene lost 4 bases and the J gene lost 8 bases, with 14 bases spanning the gap. The CDR3 loop spans 13 amino acids. Germline V gives CDR1 ENHRY, CDR2 SYGVKD.

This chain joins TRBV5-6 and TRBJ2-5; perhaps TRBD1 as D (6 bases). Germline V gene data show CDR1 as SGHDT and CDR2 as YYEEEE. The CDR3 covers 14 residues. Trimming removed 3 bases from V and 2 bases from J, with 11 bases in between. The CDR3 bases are TGTGCCAGCAGCTCCCGAGGGGGACAAGAGACCCAGTACTTC. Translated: CASSSRGGQETQYF.

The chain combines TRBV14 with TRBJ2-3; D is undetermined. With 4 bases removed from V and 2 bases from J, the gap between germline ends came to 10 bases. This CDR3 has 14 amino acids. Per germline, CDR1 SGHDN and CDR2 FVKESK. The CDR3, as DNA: TGTGCCAGCAGCCTTAGAGGTCCCACAGATACGCAGTATTTT. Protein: CASSLRGPTDTQYF.

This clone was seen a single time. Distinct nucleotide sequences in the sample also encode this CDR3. The CDR3 DNA sequence: TGTGCCAGTAGTATAGATCGTGACCGTTACAATGAGCAGTTCTTC. It codes for CASSIDRDRYNEQFF. The chain carries TRBV19 and TRBJ2-1; D is unclear. The germline V gene encodes CDR1 LNHDA and CDR2 SQIVND (reference sequence). CDR3 length: 15 residues. Trimming cost V 0 bases and J 4 bases, with 10 bases left between them.

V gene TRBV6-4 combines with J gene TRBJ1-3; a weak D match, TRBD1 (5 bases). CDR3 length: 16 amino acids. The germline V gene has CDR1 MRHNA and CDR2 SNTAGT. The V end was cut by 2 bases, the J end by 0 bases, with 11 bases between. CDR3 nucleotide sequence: TGTGCCAGCAGTGACCCGCAGGGATTCTCTGGAAACACCATATATTTT. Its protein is CASSDPQGFSGNTIYF.

The CDR3 DNA is TGTGCCAGCAGCCGCCGAATAGCGGGAGCGGGGATAGATACGCAGTATTTT. This codes for CASSRRIAGAGIDTQYF. This sequence joins TRBV7-2 and TRBJ2-3; TRBD2 aligns across 9 bases. There are 17 residues in the CDR3. CDR1 SGHTA and CDR2 FQGNSA come from the germline V gene. With 5 bases clipped from V and 5 bases from J, the junction kept 14 bases outside the gene matches.

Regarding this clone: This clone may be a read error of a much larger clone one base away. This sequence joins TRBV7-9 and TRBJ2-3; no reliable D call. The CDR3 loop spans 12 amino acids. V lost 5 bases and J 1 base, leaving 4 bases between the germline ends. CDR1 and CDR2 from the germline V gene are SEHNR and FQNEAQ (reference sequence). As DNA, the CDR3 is TGTGCCAGCAGCCCCCGCACAGATACGCAGTATTTT. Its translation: CASSPRTDTQYF. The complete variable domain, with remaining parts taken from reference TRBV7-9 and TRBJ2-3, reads DTGVSQNPRHKITKRGQNVTFRCDPISEHNRLYWYRQTLGQGPEFLTYFQNEAQLEKSRLLSDRFSAERPKGSFSTLEIQRTEQGDSAMYLCASSPRTDTQYFGPGTRLTVL.